The subject of this entry is one TCR beta chain. Per germline, CDR1 SGHRS and CDR2 YFSETQ. The J segment lost 5 bases and the V segment lost 0 bases, leaving 15 bases of the junction unmatched. The CDR3 is made up of 18 amino acids. This specimen comes from a study of blood T cell repertoires in COVID-19. About the study: Donors in the United States, Italy and Spain gave samples during acute or convalescent COVID-19. PBMCs, B-cell-depleted T cells, or T cells were the source of the cDNA or gDNA that made up the material.

As handled by the study authors: Scientists estimated how many nucleated cells there were by amplifying reference gene primers. Clones were read by immunoSEQ multiplex PCR, and TCRdb kept only the in-frame ones, dropping some. For V, J and clone size, that table is used; D and trimming come from the DNA. The sample shows 120,000 to 150,000 clones, 85% to 90% of them seen only once. Sample: peripheral blood. The receptor was isolated from an elderly woman with acute or convalescent COVID-19. This chain uses TRBV5-1 with TRBJ1-1; 8 bases line up with TRBD1. In nucleotides, the CDR3 is TGCGCCAGCAGCTTGGGGCAGGGGGCAGTCCATGGTTATACTGAAGCTTTCTTT. It yields the protein CASSLGQGAVHGYTEAFF.